Here is one T cell receptor (beta chain) with its context. Its antigen is undetermined. The data belong to a study of identifying expanded T cells in peripheral blood. Collection occurred without any documented infections or immune events in donors. Study conclusions and caveats: Roughly two-week clone count variance significantly increased as total template count grew. Technical replicates showed about 1.1 changed clones; two weeks about 16.4; four weeks 19.

Sequenced by immunoSEQ multiplex PCR; TCRdb stores in-frame clones only, minus some. The sample lists some 78,000 clones, around 90% seen once, with over 15% in the top ten. This CDR3 contains 16 residues. Germline trimming cut 3 bases from V and 1 base from J; bases unmatched to any gene: 6. The germline CDR1 and CDR2 sequences are KGHSH and LQKENI. The sample comprised blood. The V call is TRBV18, the J call TRBJ2-3, with TRBD1 matching 8 bases. The TCR sequence derives from a person aged 18 to 75 in good health. The CDR3 bases are TGTGCCAGCTCACCCCAGGGGGCGCGAGGCACAGATACGCAGTATTTT. This gives the protein CASSPQGARGTDTQYF.